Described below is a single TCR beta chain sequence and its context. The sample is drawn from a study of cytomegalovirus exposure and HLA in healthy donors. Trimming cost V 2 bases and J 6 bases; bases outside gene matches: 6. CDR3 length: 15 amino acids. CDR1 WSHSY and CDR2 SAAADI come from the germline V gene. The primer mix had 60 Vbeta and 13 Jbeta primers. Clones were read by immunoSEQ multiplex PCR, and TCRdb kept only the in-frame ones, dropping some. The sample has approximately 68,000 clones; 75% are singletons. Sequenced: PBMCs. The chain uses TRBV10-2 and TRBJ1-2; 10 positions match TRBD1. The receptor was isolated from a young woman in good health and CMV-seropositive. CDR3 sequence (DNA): TGCGCCAGCAGTGAGGCTTGGGACAGGGGACATGGCTACACCTTC. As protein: CASSEAWDRGHGYTF.